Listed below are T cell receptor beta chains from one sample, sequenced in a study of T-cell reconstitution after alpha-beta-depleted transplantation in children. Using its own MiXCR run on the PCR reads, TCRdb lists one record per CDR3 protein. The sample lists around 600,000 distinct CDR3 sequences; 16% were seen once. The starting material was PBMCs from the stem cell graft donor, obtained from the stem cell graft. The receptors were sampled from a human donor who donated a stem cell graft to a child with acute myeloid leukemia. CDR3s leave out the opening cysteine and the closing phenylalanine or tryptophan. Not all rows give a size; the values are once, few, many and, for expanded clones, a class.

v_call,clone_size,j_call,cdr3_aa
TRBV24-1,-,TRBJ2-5,ATSDFSGVVQETQY
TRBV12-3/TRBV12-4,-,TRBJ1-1,ASRPTRVGTEAF
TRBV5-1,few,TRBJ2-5,ASSFETSFPETQY
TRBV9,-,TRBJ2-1,ASSVARSPGPPLFYNEQF
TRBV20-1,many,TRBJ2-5,SAKGKETQY
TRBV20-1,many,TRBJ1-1,SAQGGRGNTEAF
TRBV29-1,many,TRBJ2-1,SVQQSSYNEQF
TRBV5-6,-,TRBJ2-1,ASSLVASGVAYNEQF
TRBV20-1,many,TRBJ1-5,SAGRVGNQPQH
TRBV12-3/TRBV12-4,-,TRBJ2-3,ASSLYNNRETDTQY
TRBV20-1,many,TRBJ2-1,SARSSGQGRAYNEQF
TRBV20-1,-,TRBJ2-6,SALPGQGGSGANVLT
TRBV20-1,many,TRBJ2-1,SARAGGYREQF
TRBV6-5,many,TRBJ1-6,ASSLQGNGNSPLH
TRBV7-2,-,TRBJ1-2,ASTRDSYGYT
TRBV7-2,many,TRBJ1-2,ASSPIDAANYGYT
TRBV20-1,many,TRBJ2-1,SATGLAGGYLGNEQF
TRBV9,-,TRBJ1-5,ASSVGPGGNQPQH